This T cell receptor (beta chain) appears in the sequencing data of a study of blood T cell repertoires in COVID-19. Germline CDR1 LGHDT, CDR2 YNNKEL (reference sequence). This CDR3 has 14 residues. Trimming removed 1 base from V and 4 bases from J; junction bases left unmatched: 2. Original processing methods: Estimates of nucleated cell counts were drawn from the amplification of reference gene primers. Only in-frame clones appear in the TCRdb table, and some are missing; sequencing was by immunoSEQ multiplex PCR. The V and J calls and the clone size are those of that table, but D and trimming were determined from the DNA. The repertoire holds 230,000 or so clones, about 79% seen once, with about 1.5% in the top ten.

Material for sequencing was peripheral blood. V usage is TRBV3-1 (or the pseudogene TRBV3-2) and J usage is TRBJ1-2; 8 nucleotides align to TRBD1. The receptor was isolated from a woman aged 40 to 50 who had recovered from COVID-19. The CDR3: CASSQVQGAYGYTF. CDR3 nucleotides: TGTGCCAGCAGCCAAGTTCAGGGGGCCTATGGCTACACCTTC.